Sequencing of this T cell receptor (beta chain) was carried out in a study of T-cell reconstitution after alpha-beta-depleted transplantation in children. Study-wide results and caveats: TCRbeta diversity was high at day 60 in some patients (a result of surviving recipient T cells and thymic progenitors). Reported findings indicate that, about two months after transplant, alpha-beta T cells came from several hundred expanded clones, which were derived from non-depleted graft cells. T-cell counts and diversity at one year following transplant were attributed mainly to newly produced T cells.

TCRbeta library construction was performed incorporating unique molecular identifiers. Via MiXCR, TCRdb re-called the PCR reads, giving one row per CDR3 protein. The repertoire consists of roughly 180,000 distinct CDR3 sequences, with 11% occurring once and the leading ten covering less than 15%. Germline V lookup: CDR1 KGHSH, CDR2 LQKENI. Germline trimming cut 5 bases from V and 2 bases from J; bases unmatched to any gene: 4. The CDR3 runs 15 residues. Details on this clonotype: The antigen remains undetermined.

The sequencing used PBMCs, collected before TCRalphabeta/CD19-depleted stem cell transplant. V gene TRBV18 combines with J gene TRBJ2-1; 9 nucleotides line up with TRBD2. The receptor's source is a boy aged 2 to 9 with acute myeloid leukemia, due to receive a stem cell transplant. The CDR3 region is CASSSTSGPYNEQFF. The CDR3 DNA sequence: TGTGCCAGCTCATCGACTAGCGGCCCCTACAATGAGCAGTTCTTC.